Listed below are T cell receptor beta chains from one sample, sequenced in a study of STAT5B mutations in CD4+ large granular lymphocyte leukemia. Generated by immunoSEQ multiplex PCR, the TCRdb table keeps only in-frame clones and is missing some. The table lists 30,000 to 40,000 clones, about 80% of them singletons, with about 6.6% in the top ten. The sample comprised CD4+ T cells from blood buffy coats. The receptors were sampled from a human donor in good health. Each CDR3 is given with its conserved first and last residue.

v_call	j_call	cdr3_length	cdr3_aa
TRBV7-6	TRBJ2-7	17	CASSSKPRGRLLDEQYF
TRBV25-1	TRBJ1-5	14	CASSEDRANQPQHF
TRBV4-1	TRBJ2-7	15	CASSQDRDRGREQYF
TRBV29-1	TRBJ1-2	12	CSVESGSEGYTF
TRBV2	TRBJ2-1	11	CASNPGPQQFF
TRBV5-1	TRBJ1-1	16	CASSLANGGGFTEAFF
TRBV7-2	TRBJ1-2	14	CASSLGQEFYGYTF
TRBV9	TRBJ1-2	14	CASSVDRGAYGYTF
TRBV6-1	TRBJ2-3	14	CASSEARGTDTQYF
TRBV9	TRBJ2-1	14	CASSPWTSGTGQFF
TRBV19	TRBJ1-5	13	CASSFDRGQPQHF
TRBV2	TRBJ1-2	12	CASSESEFGYTF
TRBV19	TRBJ1-1	15	CASSILGTMNTEAFF
TRBV7-9	TRBJ2-1	15	CASSSPTTSSNEQFF
TRBV18	TRBJ2-2	14	CASSPPYFSGELFF
TRBV5-6	TRBJ1-2	13	CASSSGQVPGYTF
TRBV20-1	TRBJ2-7	11	CSATTGDEQYF
TRBV4-2	TRBJ2-1	16	CASSQELSGIYNEQFF